These 11 T cell receptor beta chains came from one sample sequenced in a study of T cell changes during pregnancy in multiple sclerosis. Clones were read by immunoSEQ multiplex PCR, and TCRdb kept only the in-frame ones, dropping some. The sample carries about 110,000 clones, about nine tenths recorded once. This specimen was peripheral blood, taken after pregnancy. These TCRs come from a female donor with multiple sclerosis, enrolled in a pregnancy study.

The chain has TRBV9 and TRBJ1-1; 7 positions agree with TRBD1. Trimming took 5 bases from V and 5 from J; bases not matched to a gene: 6. The CDR3 runs 13 residues. CDR1 is SGDLS, CDR2 YYNGEE, per germline. The CDR3 loop is CASSYQQGTEAFF. The CDR3 DNA sequence: TGTGCCAGCAGTTATCAACAGGGGACTGAAGCTTTCTTT.

This clone was recorded once. The J gene is TRBJ2-2, the V gene TRBV7-3; D perhaps matches TRBD2 (5 bases). The CDR3 is 18 residues long. V lost 1 base, J lost 0 bases, and 15 bases lay in between. Looked up from germline, CDR1 is SGHTA and CDR2 is FQGTGA. CDR3 loop: CASSLSGSATANTGELFF. For the CDR3, the DNA is TGTGCCAGCAGCTTAAGCGGGTCGGCAACCGCGAACACCGGGGAGCTGTTTTTT.

This clone occurred a few times. The genes are TRBV5-4 and TRBJ2-7, with 9 bases aligning to TRBD2. The V and J ends lost 5 bases and 2 bases, in that order; junction bases with no gene match: 8. Germline-derived CDR1 and CDR2 are SGHNT and YYREEE (reference sequence). The CDR3 runs 15 residues. The CDR3 is CASSTGLASPYEQYF. For the CDR3, the DNA is TGTGCCAGCAGTACTGGACTAGCGAGTCCCTACGAGCAGTACTTC.

CDR3: CASSLSEGTEAFF. DNA of the CDR3: TGTGCCAGCAGCTTATCAGAGGGAACTGAAGCTTTCTTT. The rearrangement uses TRBV7-3 and TRBJ1-1; D unclear. The CDR3 has 13 residues. The germline CDR1 and CDR2 sequences are SGHTA and FQGTGA. Deletions cut 2 bases from V and 5 bases from J, with 9 bases between.

The V gene is TRBV18, the J gene TRBJ2-3; 10 bases fit TRBD2. CDR1 is KGHSH, CDR2 LQKENI, per germline. V shed 2 bases, J shed 4 bases, and the junction held 0 bases outside the gene matches. The CDR3 sequence is 14 residues long. CDR3 DNA sequence: TGTGCCAGCTCACCAGGGACTAGCGCAGATACGCAGTATTTT. It yields the protein CASSPGTSADTQYF.

CDR3 loop: CASGEGTGNTIYF. As DNA, the CDR3 is TGTGCCAGCGGAGAGGGAACTGGAAACACCATATATTTT. The gene calls are TRBV7-3 and TRBJ1-3; D ambiguous. Deletions cut 8 bases from V and 2 bases from J, with 10 bases between. This CDR3 has 13 amino acids. From germline, CDR1 is SGHTA and CDR2 FQGTGA.

This chain links TRBV27 with TRBJ1-1; TRBD1 is a possible D gene (5 bases). V gave up 8 bases and J gave up 4 bases, with 14 bases separating them. The CDR3 runs 13 residues. The V gene's germline CDR1 is MNHEY and CDR2 SMNVEV (reference sequence). The CDR3 sequence: CASSGLASTEAFF. In DNA form, the CDR3 reads TGTGCCAGCTCGGGACTGGCGAGCACTGAAGCTTTCTTT.

The V gene is TRBV7-2, the J gene TRBJ1-2; 8 bases line up with TRBD1. The CDR3 covers 13 residues. V lost 4 bases and J lost 10; bases outside the gene matches: 8. CDR1 and CDR2 from the germline V gene are SGHTA and FQGNSA. The CDR3 DNA is TGTGCCAGCAGCTCGACAGGGGCCCGACTCTACACCTTC. Translating it yields CASSSTGARLYTF.

The chain recombines TRBV14 with TRBJ2-1, with TRBD2 matching over 12 bases. Germline V lookup: CDR1 SGHDN, CDR2 FVKESK. The V segment lost 6 bases and the J segment 7 bases; nucleotides outside the gene matches: 7. There are 15 residues in the CDR3. CDR3 in DNA: TGTGCCAGCAGACCTAGCGGGAGGGCCGCAAATGAGCAGTTCTTC. It encodes CASRPSGRAANEQFF. Full variable domain (rest looked up from reference TRBV14 and TRBJ2-1): EAGVTQFPSHSVIEKGQTVTLRCDPISGHDNLYWYRRVMGKEIKFLLHFVKESKQDESGMPNNRFLAERTGGTYSTLKVQPAELEDSGVYFCASRPSGRAANEQFFGPGTRLTVL.

The chain couples TRBV6-6 to TRBJ1-6; a possible D gene is TRBD1 (6 bases). CDR3 length equals 15 residues. Trimming removed 0 bases at V and 9 bases at J, with 12 bases between. Germline V gene sequence: CDR1 MNHNY, CDR2 SVGAGI (reference sequence). The DNA of the CDR3 is TGTGCCAGCAGTTACTCAACAGGGACGGGTTCACCCCTCCACTTT. Amino acid sequence: CASSYSTGTGSPLHF.

This clone was recorded a few times. The chain is built from TRBV7-8 and TRBJ1-5, with 10 positions matching TRBD1. Trimming at V came to 5 bases and at J to 6 bases, leaving 7 bases not matched to a gene. This CDR3 spans 15 amino acids. CDR1 and CDR2 (germline): SGHVS, FQNEAQ. CDR3 DNA sequence: TGTGCCAGCAGCGACCGGGACAGGGGTCCTCAGCCCCAGCATTTT. Its translation: CASSDRDRGPQPQHF.